The 5 T cell receptor beta chains below all came from one sample that was sequenced in a study of blood T cell repertoires in COVID-19 (dated by TCRdb to the early 2020s). The library relied on the immunoSEQ multiplex PCR assay. TCRdb's version of the immuneACCESS table is confined to in-frame rearrangements and falls short of the full clone set. An unresolved V gene accounts for under half of the shortfall where checked; the remainder is of unknown origin. This sample comprises about 39,000 clones, roughly 80% of them detected only once. Roughly 15% of the sample belongs to the ten largest clones. The material sequenced was peripheral blood. These receptors were obtained from a man in his forties or fifties with active or convalescent COVID-19.

This clone was observed once. The chain links TRBV2 to TRBJ1-3, with 11 bases lining up with TRBD1. After removal of 5 bases from V and 0 bases from J, the junction contained 6 bases not matched to a gene. The CDR3 has 17 amino acids. Germline V gives CDR1 SNHLY, CDR2 FYNNEI. CDR3 amino acids: CASSRFGTGGSGNTIYF. CDR3 DNA sequence: TGTGCCAGCAGTAGATTCGGGACAGGGGGCTCTGGAAACACCATATATTTT.

The chain is built from TRBV4-1 and TRBJ2-2, with 10 bases aligning to TRBD2. Germline trimming cut 1 base from V and 0 bases from J; bases unmatched to any gene: 5. This CDR3 spans 18 amino acids. CDR1 is MGHRA and CDR2 is YSYEKL in the germline V gene. CDR3 residues: CASSQGLAGDPNTGELFF. The DNA for the CDR3 is TGCGCCAGCAGCCAAGGGCTAGCGGGGGACCCGAACACCGGGGAGCTGTTTTTT.

DNA for the CDR3: TGTGCCAGCAGCGTAGGGGGAGAATATACGCAGTATTTT. It yields the protein CASSVGGEYTQYF. The V and J genes are TRBV9 and TRBJ2-3; D possibly corresponds to TRBD2 (5 bases). The V end was cut by 0 bases, the J end by 7 bases, with 9 bases between. The length of the CDR3 is 13 residues. Germline V lookup: CDR1 SGDLS, CDR2 YYNGEE.

The chain carries TRBV21-1 and TRBJ1-5. TRBV21-1 is a listed pseudogene. This CDR3 has 13 residues. CDR3 protein: CASRVSEGQPQHF. DNA for the CDR3: TGTGCCAGCAGAGTCAGCGAGGGTCAGCCCCAGCATTTT.

This chain links TRBV25-1 with TRBJ1-2; D is ambiguous. The CDR3 is 13 amino acids. The V and J ends lost 4 bases and 3 bases respectively, with 9 bases between them. The germline V gene has CDR1 MGHDK and CDR2 SYGVNS. The CDR3 DNA reads as TGTGCCAGCAGTGGGCAGTTTTACTATGGCTACACCTTC. Its protein is CASSGQFYYGYTF.